A single sample gave rise to the 8 T cell receptor beta chains below, sequenced in a study of human T cells and chemical hapten exposure. The time point is: patch test 3, about 24 weeks after DPC sensitization. Treatment reported: therapeutic diphenylcyclopropenone sensitization with weekly scalp DPC. TCRdb re-analysed the RACE reads in MiXCR, keeping a single row per CDR3 protein. The sample lists 100,000 to 150,000 distinct CDR3 sequences; roughly 10% were seen once. The sequences come from whole blood, collected in connection with sensitization to the hapten diphenylcyclopropenone (DPC). These receptors came from a woman between 50 and 59 years old with alopecia areata. Some clones in this sample may be carry-over from other donors' samples.

The V gene is TRBV29-1, the J gene TRBJ1-2; 8 bases are shared with TRBD1. The V gene end was trimmed by 5 bases and the J gene end by 1 base; junction bases not matched to a gene: 3. CDR3 length: 13 residues. Germline CDR1 and CDR2: SQVTM and ANQGSEA. CDR3 amino acids: CSVNDRGNYGYTF. The CDR3 bases are TGCAGCGTTAACGACAGGGGTAACTATGGCTACACCTTC.

This clonotype occurred a few times. V gene TRBV7-3 combines with J gene TRBJ2-3, with D hard to call. From germline, CDR1 is SGHTA and CDR2 FQGTGA. The CDR3 sequence is 13 residues long. V was trimmed by 2 bases and J by 9 bases, leaving 12 bases between them. CDR3 amino acids: CASSLSALDTQYF. The CDR3 DNA follows: TGTGCCAGCAGCTTATCGGCGTTGGACACGCAGTATTTT. The full variable domain, its missing parts supplied by reference TRBV7-3 and TRBJ2-3, is GAGVSQTPSNKVTEKGKYVELRCDPISGHTALYWYRQSLGQGPEFLIYFQGTGAADDSGLPNDRFFAVRPEGSVSTLKIQRTERGDSAVYLCASSLSALDTQYFGPGTRLTVL.

The rearrangement uses TRBV30 and TRBJ2-5; no clear D gene. The germline V gene has CDR1 GTSNPN and CDR2 SVGIG (reference sequence). This CDR3 spans 11 amino acids. V was cut by 0 bases and J by 2 bases, with 1 base left in between. The CDR3 loop reads CAWSVQETQYF. The CDR3 bases are TGTGCCTGGAGTGTACAAGAGACCCAGTACTTC.

This clonotype showed up many times. V usage is TRBV7-2 and J usage is TRBJ2-7, with 7 bases matching TRBD2. Trimming took 5 bases from V and 6 from J; bases not matched to a gene: 13. Per the germline V gene, CDR1 is SGHTA and CDR2 is FQGNSA. The CDR3 has 15 residues. CDR3 coding DNA: TGTGCCAGCAGCCCTTCCTTTGGCGGGAGACGCGAGCAGTACTTC. It is translated as CASSPSFGGRREQYF.

The DNA for the CDR3 is TGTGCCAGCAGTTACTCAGGGAGAAATGAGCAGTTCTTC. Protein: CASSYSGRNEQFF. The chain couples TRBV6-2 or TRBV6-3 to TRBJ2-1; maybe TRBD2 (5 bases). CDR3 length: 13 residues. V lost 0 bases, J lost 7 bases, and 7 bases lay in between. Germline loops: CDR1 MNHEY, CDR2 SVGEGT.

There are many counts of this clonotype. This rearrangement joins TRBV7-2 to TRBJ2-2; no definite D call. Germline loops: CDR1 SGHTA, CDR2 FQGNSA. The CDR3 covers 13 residues. Trimming pared 3 bases from V and 4 bases from J, leaving 6 bases between. The CDR3 DNA follows: TGTGCCAGCAGCTTGGACCTCACCGGGGAGCTGTTTTTT. This codes for CASSLDLTGELFF. The full variable domain, with the rest looked up from reference TRBV7-2 and TRBJ2-2, is GAGVSQSPSNKVTEKGKDVELRCDPISGHTALYWYRQSLGQGLEFLIYFQGNSAPDKSGLPSDRFSAERTGGSVSTLTIQRTQQEDSAVYLCASSLDLTGELFFGEGSRLTVL.

Many counts were recorded for this clonotype. The chain recombines TRBV30 with TRBJ2-2; D is uncertain. The germline CDR1 and CDR2 sequences are GTSNPN and SVGIG (reference sequence). V lost 1 base to trimming and J lost 0 bases, with 3 bases between them. The CDR3 runs to 13 residues. The CDR3 nucleotides read TGTGCCTGGAGTGAGGCGAACACCGGGGAGCTGTTTTTT. Protein: CAWSEANTGELFF.

This clonotype was observed at least ten times. The chain employs TRBV24-1 and TRBJ2-3; tentative D call: TRBD2 (6 bases). V lost 5 bases to trimming and J lost 2 bases, with 13 bases between them. The CDR3 has 15 residues. Per germline, CDR1 KGHDR and CDR2 SFDVKD. The CDR3: CATSAGQGLTDTQYF. CDR3 sequence (DNA): TGTGCCACCAGTGCAGGGCAGGGACTCACAGATACGCAGTATTTT.